The entry that follows covers one TCR beta chain sequence. The assay was immunoSEQ multiplex PCR, and TCRdb's table has in-frame clones only and misses some. The sample records fewer than 250,000 clones, roughly nine tenths being singletons. This sample was taken from a study of blood T cell repertoires in COVID-19. Across the study: The analysed material was cDNA or gDNA that came from T cells, B-cell-depleted T cells, or PBMCs.

V was clipped by 4 bases and J by 5 bases, with 12 bases between them. The germline gives CDR1 KGHSH, CDR2 LQKENI. CDR3 length equals 13 residues. The V call is TRBV18, the J call TRBJ2-7, with D maybe TRBD1 (5 bases). The source material was peripheral blood. The clonotype comes from a man aged 55 to 70 who had recovered from COVID-19. The CDR3 protein is CASSLYRLDEQYF. CDR3 nucleotides: TGTGCCAGCTCACTGTACAGGTTGGACGAGCAGTACTTC.